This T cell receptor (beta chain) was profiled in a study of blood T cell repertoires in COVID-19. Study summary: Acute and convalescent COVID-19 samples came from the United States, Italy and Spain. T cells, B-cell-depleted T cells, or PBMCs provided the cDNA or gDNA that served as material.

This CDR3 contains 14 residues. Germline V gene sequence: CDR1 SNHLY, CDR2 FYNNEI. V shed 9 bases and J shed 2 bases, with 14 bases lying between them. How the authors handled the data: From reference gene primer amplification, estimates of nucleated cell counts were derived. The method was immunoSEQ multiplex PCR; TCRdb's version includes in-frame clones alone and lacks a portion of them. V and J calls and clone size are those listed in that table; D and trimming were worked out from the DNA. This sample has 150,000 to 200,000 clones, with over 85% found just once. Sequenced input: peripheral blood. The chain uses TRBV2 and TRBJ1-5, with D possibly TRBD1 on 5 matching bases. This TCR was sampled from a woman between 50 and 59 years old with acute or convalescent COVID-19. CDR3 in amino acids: CASRGLEGNQPQHF. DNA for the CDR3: TGTGCCAGTAGGGGTTTAGAAGGCAATCAGCCCCAGCATTTT.